The 25 T cell receptor beta chains reported below all come from one sample, sequenced in a study of T cells in Graves' hyperthyroidism and ophthalmopathy. TCR beta CDR3 region amplification was performed from RNA transcripts. Initially, a first-round RT-PCR of the TCR CDR3 employed the HTBI primer set. From the multiplex PCR reads, TCRdb called clonotypes with MiXCR, one entry per CDR3 protein. The sample has over 500,000 distinct CDR3 sequences; about 16% are singletons. Material for sequencing was blood. The origin of the receptors is a woman aged 25 to 39 with Graves' ophthalmopathy.

In its sample, this clonotype was seen many times. In nucleotides, the CDR3 is TGTGCCAGCAGTCTGCCACCGGGACTAGCGGCAACAGATACGCAGTATTTT. Its translation: CASSLPPGLAATDTQYF. V and J are TRBV12-3 or TRBV12-4 and TRBJ2-3, with 11 bases fitting TRBD2. The CDR3 consists of 17 residues. V shed 5 bases and J 3 bases; nucleotides not matched to a gene: 10.

This clonotype appeared many times. This chain joins TRBV2 and TRBJ1-6; 10 bases are a match to TRBD1. The germline CDR1 and CDR2 sequences are SNHLY and FYNNEI. CDR3 size: 20 residues. V shed 4 bases and J 4 bases; nucleotides not matched to a gene: 16. CDR3 nucleotides: TGTGCCAGCAGTGGGGTAGGCGGCCCCCGGGACAGGGGTTATAATTCACCCCTCCACTTT. Translating gives CASSGVGGPRDRGYNSPLHF. The variable domain in full, with the rest retrieved from reference TRBV2 and TRBJ1-6, is EPEVTQTPSHQVTQMGQEVILRCVPISNHLYFYWYRQILGQKVEFLVSFYNNEISEKSEIFDDQFSVERPDGSNFTLKIRSTKLEDSAMYFCASSGVGGPRDRGYNSPLHFGNGTRLTVT.

The sample holds many counts of this clonotype. The chain is built from TRBV29-1 and TRBJ2-1, with 12 bases matching TRBD2. CDR1 is SQVTM and CDR2 is ANQGSEA in the germline V gene. With 3 bases clipped from V and 9 bases from J, the junction kept 12 bases outside the gene matches. The CDR3 is 16 amino acids. CDR3 loop: CSVEASGRASSGEQFF. The CDR3 nucleotides read TGCAGCGTTGAGGCTAGCGGGAGGGCCTCGAGTGGTGAGCAGTTCTTC.

This clonotype came up many times. The chain uses TRBV7-8 and TRBJ2-7, with no clear D. The CDR3 sequence is 11 residues long. V shed 5 bases and J shed 1 base, with 3 bases lying between them. In germline, CDR1 is SGHVS, CDR2 FQNEAQ. CDR3 residues: CASSISYEQYF. The CDR3 DNA follows: TGTGCCAGCAGCATTTCCTACGAGCAGTACTTC.

V usage is TRBV6-1 and J usage is TRBJ2-7, with 9 positions matching TRBD1. The V gene end was trimmed by 6 bases and the J gene end by 7 bases; junction bases not matched to a gene: 10. The CDR3 runs to 14 residues. From germline, CDR1 is MNHNS and CDR2 SASEGT. The DNA of the CDR3 is TGTGCCAGCAGGACGAGGGACAGGGCACGTGAGCAGTACTTC. This encodes CASRTRDRAREQYF.

The CDR3 region is CATSAYGSEQFF. The CDR3 bases are TGTGCCACCAGTGCCTACGGGTCTGAGCAGTTCTTC. V gene TRBV24-1 combines with J gene TRBJ2-1; no definite D call. Trimming shortened V by 5 bases and J by 9 bases, and 10 bases separated the two germline ends. The germline V gene encodes CDR1 KGHDR and CDR2 SFDVKD. The CDR3 consists of 12 residues.

This chain connects TRBV6-2 or TRBV6-3 to TRBJ1-2, with 7 nucleotides matching TRBD1. Trimming cost V 3 bases and J 1 base; bases outside gene matches: 5. Germline V lookup: CDR1 MNHEY, CDR2 SVGEGT. The CDR3 is made up of 15 amino acids. As DNA, the CDR3 is TGTGCCAGCAGTTATTGGGACAGAGATAACTATGGCTACACCTTC. Its protein product is CASSYWDRDNYGYTF.

About this clonotype: This may come from a read error, since a much larger clone is one base off. The chain uses TRBV28 and TRBJ1-5; D is possibly TRBD1 (5 bases). The germline V gene encodes CDR1 MDHEN and CDR2 SYDVKM. This CDR3 comprises 13 residues. The CDR3 protein is CSSNLGGGQPQHF. CDR3 DNA: TGTTCCAGCAACTTGGGGGGAGGTCAGCCCCAGCATTTT.

This clonotype was recorded many times. This chain connects TRBV11-2 to TRBJ2-7; TRBD2 is a possible D gene (5 bases). The CDR3 is made up of 14 amino acids. CDR1 is SGHAT and CDR2 is FQNNGV in the germline V gene. V was cut by 6 bases and J by 5 bases, with 17 bases left in between. In DNA, the CDR3 is TGTGCCAGCAGTCAGGACTGGAACGTGGACGAGCAGTACTTC. It yields the protein CASSQDWNVDEQYF.

The sample holds many counts of this clonotype. The rearrangement uses TRBV5-1 and TRBJ1-2; 10 bases fit TRBD1. This CDR3 is 16 amino acids long. Looked up from germline, CDR1 is SGHRS and CDR2 is YFSETQ. V trimming: 3 bases; J trimming: 3 bases; junction bases outside the gene matches: 8. The CDR3 DNA sequence: TGCGCCAGCAGCTGGGGGACAGGGGTTATGGACTATGGCTACACCTTC. The encoded protein is CASSWGTGVMDYGYTF.

This clonotype was recorded a few times. This sequence joins TRBV3-1 and TRBJ2-2; the D gene could be TRBD1 or TRBD2 (5 bases each). Germline values: CDR1 LGHDT, CDR2 YNNKEL (reference sequence). Trimming removed 6 bases from V and 5 bases from J, with 16 bases in between. This CDR3 has 15 residues. CDR3 sequence (DNA): TGTGCCAGCAGGCCGAGAGGGGCAGGGACCGGGGAGCTGTTTTTT. Translating gives CASRPRGAGTGELFF.

This clonotype was seen ten or more times. The chain combines TRBV11-2 with TRBJ1-1; D might be TRBD1 (5 bases). The CDR3 is 16 residues long. V was cut by 5 bases and J by 3 bases, with 19 bases left in between. Looked up from germline, CDR1 is SGHAT and CDR2 is FQNNGV. Written as DNA, the CDR3 is TGTGCCAGCAGCCTGTTGGGGGGGACTTCAGACACTGAAGCTTTCTTT. Amino acids: CASSLLGGTSDTEAFF.

A remark on this clonotype: One end of the junction varies from germline; a read error may be responsible. V usage is TRBV4-1 and J usage is TRBJ1-1, with D perhaps matching TRBD2 (5 bases). The closer fit of TRBJ2-2 to the DNA end suggests the J call may be wrong. Germline V gives CDR1 MGHRA, CDR2 YSYEKL. The CDR3 is 15 residues long. As DNA, the CDR3 is TGCGCCAGCAGCCAAGAAGTCAGTGACGCCGGGAAGCTGTTTTTT. Encoded protein: CASSQEVSDAGKLFF.

This clonotype was found a few times. J is TRBJ2-1 and V is TRBV28; 11 positions match TRBD2. Germline V gene lookup returns CDR1 MDHEN and CDR2 SYDVKM. The CDR3 has 18 amino acids. The V and J ends lost 3 bases and 0 bases, in that order; junction bases with no gene match: 7. CDR3 DNA sequence: TGTGCCAGCAGTTTCCCGACTAGCGGGGTTAGCTCCTACAATGAGCAGTTCTTC. Translation gives CASSFPTSGVSSYNEQFF.

This clonotype has a count of ten or more. This chain connects TRBV28 to TRBJ2-7; D might be TRBD1 (6 bases). The CDR3 has 15 amino acids. The germline CDR1 and CDR2 sequences are MDHEN and SYDVKM. The germline V and J ends were trimmed by 5 bases and 3 bases, with 17 bases remaining between them. The CDR3: CASSEDRTANYEQYF. The CDR3 DNA follows: TGTGCCAGCAGTGAGGATCGGACAGCCAACTACGAGCAGTACTTC.

This clonotype was observed a few times. J is TRBJ2-1 and V is TRBV19; no clear D. Trimming removed 5 bases from V and 8 bases from J, with 19 bases in between. The CDR3 totals 15 residues. The germline gives CDR1 LNHDA, CDR2 SQIVND (reference sequence). In nucleotides, the CDR3 is TGTGCCAGTAGTCCCCCGGTGGGTAGCCGGGATGAGCAGTTCTTC. Its protein is CASSPPVGSRDEQFF.

This clonotype was counted many times. The chain links TRBV28 to TRBJ1-1, with D uncertain. This CDR3 is built from 13 residues. Germline V lookup: CDR1 MDHEN, CDR2 SYDVKM. V was pared by 5 bases and J by 7 bases, with 14 bases between. CDR3 loop: CASSKPWGGEAFF. CDR3 in DNA: TGTGCCAGCAGTAAGCCGTGGGGAGGTGAAGCTTTCTTT.

This clonotype has more than one count but fewer than ten. The rearrangement joins TRBV2 to TRBJ2-2; D unresolved. V shed 3 bases and J shed 6 bases, with 11 bases lying between them. Germline values: CDR1 SNHLY, CDR2 FYNNEI. This CDR3 has 14 amino acids. The CDR3, as DNA: TGTGCCAGCAGTGAGATTGGGGTCTCCGGGGAGCTGTTTTTT. Translating gives CASSEIGVSGELFF.

This clonotype was counted many times. The chain is built from TRBV12-3 or TRBV12-4 and TRBJ2-6, with TRBD2 matching 7 bases. CDR3 length: 15 amino acids. The J segment lost 4 bases and the V segment lost 3 bases, leaving 3 bases of the junction unmatched. The CDR3 DNA is TGTGCCAGCAGTTTGGGAGGGGCCGGGGCCAACGTCCTGACTTTC. Its protein is CASSLGGAGANVLTF.

In this sample, this clonotype turned up a few times. CDR3 DNA: TGTGCCAGCAGCTTGGGCGGGCATTACACAGATACGCAGTATTTT. Its protein is CASSLGGHYTDTQYF. The V gene is TRBV7-8, the J gene TRBJ2-3; tentatively, D is TRBD2 (5 bases). The germline V and J ends were trimmed by 3 bases and 2 bases, with 12 bases remaining between them. CDR1 SGHVS and CDR2 FQNEAQ come from the germline V gene. The CDR3 spans 15 residues.

In this sample, this clonotype turned up a few times. A much larger clone differs from this one at a single base, so this may be a read error. The rearrangement joins TRBV13 to TRBJ2-7; the D gene could be TRBD1 or TRBD2 (5 bases each). The CDR3 totals 12 residues. Trimming removed 5 bases at V and 3 bases at J, with 8 bases between. The germline V gene has CDR1 PRHDT and CDR2 FYEKMQ (reference sequence). The CDR3 DNA sequence: TGTGCCAGCAGCCGGGACGGCTACGAGCAGTACTTC. As protein: CASSRDGYEQYF.

This clonotype was recorded at least ten times. The V and J genes are TRBV12-3 or TRBV12-4 and TRBJ2-5; 9 bases align to TRBD1. The CDR3 consists of 16 residues. Losses at the gene ends were 6 bases for V and 6 bases for J; bases not matched to a gene: 14. CDR3: CASSSTGGAGRKTQYF. DNA of the CDR3: TGTGCCAGCAGCTCTACAGGGGGCGCGGGCAGAAAGACCCAGTACTTC.

The rearrangement uses TRBV28 and TRBJ2-2; 8 bases fit TRBD2. The CDR3 totals 15 residues. Germline V gives CDR1 MDHEN, CDR2 SYDVKM. V shed 2 bases and J 7 bases; nucleotides not matched to a gene: 6. In nucleotides, the CDR3 is TGTGCCAGCAGTTTAACGTCCGGGGGGGGCGGGGAGCTGTTTTTT. Its protein is CASSLTSGGGGELFF.

This clonotype was observed at least ten times. The chain couples TRBV20-1 to TRBJ2-7; 9 bases agree with TRBD1. Trimming at V came to 0 bases and at J to 5 bases, leaving 8 bases not matched to a gene. Germline V gene sequence: CDR1 DFQATT, CDR2 SNEGSKA (reference sequence). There are 15 residues in the CDR3. CDR3 DNA: TGCAGTGCTAGAGATCCCTACAGGGGGCGAGACGAGCAGTACTTC. Protein product: CSARDPYRGRDEQYF.

This clonotype was seen many times. V is TRBV20-1 and J is TRBJ1-5, with a possible D match to TRBD1 (5 bases). The CDR3 length is 12 residues. Germline CDR1 and CDR2: DFQATT and SNEGSKA (reference sequence). V shed 0 bases and J shed 7 bases, with 7 bases lying between them. CDR3: CSARDGDQPQHF. The CDR3 coding sequence is TGCAGTGCTAGAGATGGGGACCAGCCCCAGCATTTT.